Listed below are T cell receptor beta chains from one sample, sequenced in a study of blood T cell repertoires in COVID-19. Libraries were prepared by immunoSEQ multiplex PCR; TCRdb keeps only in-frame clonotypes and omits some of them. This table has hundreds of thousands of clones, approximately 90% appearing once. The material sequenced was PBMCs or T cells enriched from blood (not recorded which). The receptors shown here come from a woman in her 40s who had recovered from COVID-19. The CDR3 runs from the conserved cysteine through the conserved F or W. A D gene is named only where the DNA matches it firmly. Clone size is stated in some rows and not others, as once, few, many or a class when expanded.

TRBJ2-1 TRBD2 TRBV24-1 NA CATSEIAGTSYNEQFF TGTGCCACCAGTGAAATAGCGGGAACCTCCTACAATGAGCAGTTCTTC
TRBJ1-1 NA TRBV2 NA CASSEGQGEAFF TGTGCCAGCAGTGAAGGCCAGGGTGAAGCTTTCTTT
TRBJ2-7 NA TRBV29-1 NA CSVGGEHSYEQYF TGCAGCGTTGGGGGCGAGCACTCCTACGAGCAGTACTTC
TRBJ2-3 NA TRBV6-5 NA CASRKYGSNADTQYF TGTGCCAGCAGGAAGTATGGGAGTAACGCAGATACGCAGTATTTT
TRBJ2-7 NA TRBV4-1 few CASSQEGLYEQYF TGCGCCAGCAGCCAAGAGGGCCTTTACGAGCAGTACTTC
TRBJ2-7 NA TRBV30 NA CAWSVQGYEQYF TGTGCCTGGAGTGTCCAGGGCTACGAGCAGTACTTC
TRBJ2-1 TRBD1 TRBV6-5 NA CASSYEDRGDEQFF TGTGCCAGCAGTTACGAGGACAGGGGTGATGAGCAGTTCTTC
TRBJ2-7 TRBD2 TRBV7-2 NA CASSAFNPGLANEQYF TGTGCCAGCAGCGCCTTCAACCCGGGACTAGCAAACGAGCAGTACTTC
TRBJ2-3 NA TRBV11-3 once CASSPLRWPGTDTQYF TGTGCCAGCAGCCCACTGAGGTGGCCAGGCACAGATACGCAGTATTTT
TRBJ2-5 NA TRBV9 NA CASSPIDGGTETQYF TGTGCCAGCAGCCCAATTGACGGGGGTACAGAGACCCAGTACTTC
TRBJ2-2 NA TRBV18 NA CASSPRDWNTGELFF TGTGCCAGCTCACCGAGGGATTGGAACACCGGGGAGCTGTTTTTT
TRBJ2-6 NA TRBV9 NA CASSSSGANVLTF TGTGCCAGCAGCTCATCTGGGGCCAACGTCCTGACTTTC